The 14 T cell receptor beta chains below all came from one sample that was sequenced in a study of OX40 agonist ivuxolimab in advanced cancers. Assay used: immunoSEQ multiplex PCR; TCRdb lists only in-frame clones, some missing. This sample has tens of thousands of clones, with roughly 87% found just once. This material consisted of CD4+ or CD8+ T cells sorted from blood, taken in a trial of the OX40 agonist ivuxolimab. Receptor source: an adult with an advanced solid tumor such as melanoma, head and neck, liver or kidney cancer.

The rearrangement joins TRBV30 to TRBJ2-5, with D tentatively TRBD1 or TRBD2 (7 bases each). There are 14 residues in the CDR3. V lost 0 bases, J lost 4 bases, and 12 bases lay in between. Germline-derived CDR1 and CDR2 are GTSNPN and SVGIG (reference sequence). The CDR3 spells CAWSVGGGGETQYF. CDR3 coding DNA: TGTGCCTGGAGTGTAGGGGGCGGGGGAGAGACCCAGTACTTC.

The rearrangement links TRBV28 to TRBJ2-7; D gene unclear. V lost 2 bases and J lost 1, with 6 bases in between. Germline V CDR1 and CDR2: MDHEN, SYDVKM. The CDR3 is 13 residues long. CDR3 in DNA: TGTGCCAGCAGTTTAACCGCGTCCTACGAGCAGTACTTC. This translates into CASSLTASYEQYF.

The sample holds one count of this clone. This chain joins TRBV19 and TRBJ1-1, with a possible D match to TRBD1 (6 bases). This CDR3 spans 13 amino acids. V lost 5 bases, J lost 5 bases, and 12 bases lay in between. Per germline, CDR1 LNHDA and CDR2 SQIVND (reference sequence). CDR3 sequence reads: CASSEQGVTEAFF. The CDR3, as DNA: TGTGCCAGTAGTGAACAGGGAGTTACTGAAGCTTTCTTT.

The V and J genes are TRBV4-2 and TRBJ2-7; TRBD2 matches 11 bases. The CDR3 consists of 16 residues. Trimming removed 11 bases from V and 3 bases from J; junction bases left unmatched: 15. Germline V gene sequence: CDR1 LGHNA, CDR2 YNFKEQ. The CDR3 is CAASWDLGTSGYEQYF. CDR3 sequence (DNA): TGTGCCGCCAGCTGGGATTTAGGGACTAGCGGCTACGAGCAGTACTTC.

The chain combines TRBV10-3 with TRBJ1-2; possible D gene TRBD1, 6 bases. Deletions cut 8 bases from V and 3 bases from J, with 13 bases between. The CDR3 covers 13 residues. The V gene's germline CDR1 is ENHRY and CDR2 SYGVKD. The CDR3 DNA sequence: TGTGCCATCTCGTCCAGGGGCGACTATGGCTACACCTTC. Its protein product is CAISSRGDYGYTF.

V usage is TRBV6-4 and J usage is TRBJ2-4; possibly TRBD1 for D (5 bases). Germline V gene data show CDR1 as MRHNA and CDR2 as SNTAGT. The ends were cut back, 0 bases at V and 3 bases at J, with 24 bases in the middle. The CDR3 extends over 20 amino acids. CDR3 in DNA: TGTGCCAGCAGTGACTCATCGCAGGGTACCCCGACCTCGGGCAAAAACATTCAGTACTTC. Translated, it gives CASSDSSQGTPTSGKNIQYF.

The chain employs TRBV5-1 and TRBJ2-5; perhaps TRBD2 as D (6 bases). Per the germline V gene, CDR1 is SGHRS and CDR2 is YFSETQ. Trimming removed 2 bases from V and 5 bases from J, with 16 bases in between. The CDR3 consists of 15 residues. CDR3 in DNA: TGCGCCAGCAGCTTTAGAGGGACTCAGGAGGAGACCCAGTACTTC. Protein sequence: CASSFRGTQEETQYF.

J is TRBJ2-1 and V is TRBV6-5, with D tentatively TRBD1 or TRBD2 (5 bases each). Trimming cost V 2 bases and J 10 bases, with 15 bases left between them. This CDR3 region has 14 residues. Germline CDR1 and CDR2: MNHEY and SVGAGI. The CDR3 loop is CASSYVGGGREQFF. The CDR3 bases are TGTGCCAGCAGTTACGTAGGTGGGGGTAGAGAGCAGTTCTTC.

The V gene is TRBV7-9, the J gene TRBJ1-1; D might be TRBD1 (6 bases). V dropped 5 bases and J dropped 7 bases, with 14 bases sitting between them. Germline V gene sequence: CDR1 SEHNR, CDR2 FQNEAQ (reference sequence). This CDR3 has 13 amino acids. CDR3 protein: CASSVGTRSEAFF. The CDR3 DNA reads as TGTGCCAGCAGCGTAGGGACAAGAAGTGAAGCTTTCTTT.

The rearrangement uses TRBV6-5 and TRBJ1-6, with D possibly matching TRBD1 (5 bases). The CDR3 covers 14 residues. In germline, CDR1 is MNHEY, CDR2 SVGAGI. V lost 5 bases and J lost 10, with 15 bases in between. Here the CDR3 DNA reads TGTGCCAGCAGTCCCTATGGGGCGCAATCACCCCTCCACTTT. Translation: CASSPYGAQSPLHF.

The rearrangement uses TRBV29-1 and TRBJ1-4; TRBD1 matches at 10 bases. CDR1 and CDR2 (germline): SQVTM, ANQGSEA. V lost 6 bases, J lost 10 bases, and 11 bases stayed unmatched. This CDR3 has 14 residues. CDR3: CSVGGTGDKGKLFF. The CDR3 nucleotides are TGCAGCGTGGGGGGGACAGGGGATAAAGGAAAACTGTTTTTT.

The chain combines TRBV28 with TRBJ1-4, with 7 bases fitting TRBD1. After removal of 6 bases from V and 8 bases from J, the junction contained 21 bases not matched to a gene. CDR3 length: 18 residues. The germline gives CDR1 MDHEN, CDR2 SYDVKM. For the CDR3, the DNA is TGTGCCAGCAGGCCTTATCGGTCCCCCGGGACAGCGGGGGAAAAACTGTTTTTT. Protein product: CASRPYRSPGTAGEKLFF.

The gene calls are TRBV4-2 and TRBJ2-5; tentatively, D is TRBD1 or TRBD2 (5 bases each). Germline values: CDR1 LGHNA, CDR2 YNFKEQ. This CDR3 contains 18 residues. V lost 0 bases and J lost 5, with 22 bases in between. CDR3 in DNA: TGTGCCAGCAGCCAAGAATGGGGTTCGGGGACGGCCGCGGAGACCCAGTACTTC. It yields the protein CASSQEWGSGTAAETQYF.

V and J are TRBV18 and TRBJ2-5; 9 bases line up with TRBD2. CDR1 and CDR2 (germline): KGHSH, LQKENI. V lost 0 bases and J lost 3; bases outside the gene matches: 2. This CDR3 contains 15 residues. CDR3 protein: CASSPPLAGEETQYF. The CDR3 coding sequence is TGTGCCAGCTCACCACCTTTAGCGGGGGAAGAGACCCAGTACTTC.